The clone carrying this T cell receptor beta chain has at least ten counts. Its antigen is not known. V lost 2 bases to trimming and J lost 0 bases, with 14 bases between them. Germline CDR1 is SNHLY and CDR2 is FYNNEI. This CDR3 has 18 amino acids. The data derive from a study of regulatory T cells in long-lasting Graves disease. Study-wide findings and caveats: The work looked only at peripheral blood and did not look at thyroid tissue.

Assembly of TCR beta libraries relied on iRepertoire HTBI primers together with Arm-PCR of CDR3 regions. TCRdb ran MiXCR on the multiplex PCR reads and lists one entry per CDR3 protein. This sample carries under 300,000 distinct CDR3 sequences, around 18% of them seen once, and the ten largest clones take 12% to 15%. Time point denoted: newly diagnosed GD, antithyroid drugs for less than 3 months. The TCR library was made from RNA that had been extracted from PBMCs in TRIzol. The same sample was also studied in work on T cells in Graves' hyperthyroidism and ophthalmopathy.

Here the sequenced sample was peripheral blood mononuclear cells (PBMCs), taken at new diagnosis, from a patient treated with antithyroid drugs. The clonotype was recovered from a woman aged 25-40 years with Graves disease. The V and J genes are TRBV2 and TRBJ1-6; no clear D gene. CDR3 protein: CASSEIGGGDSYNSPLHF. CDR3 DNA: TGTGCCAGCAGTGAAATCGGTGGTGGGGACTCCTATAATTCACCCCTCCACTTT.